This TCR beta chain was recorded in a study of Ad26.COV2.S vaccination and SARS-CoV-2 variants. About the research overall: Ad26.COV2.S shots went into the muscle once or twice, 56 days apart.

Study results and limitations: Quantification of TCR breadth and depth may have yielded underestimates of total T cell responses. Greater spike-specific TCR breadth was seen in vaccine recipients than in placebo recipients.

Assay: immunoSEQ multiplex PCR; the TCRdb copy retains only in-frame clones and omits some. In the table there are around 450,000 clones, roughly 87% of which are singletons. V was clipped by 5 bases and J by 2 bases, with 10 bases between them. CDR3 size: 13 residues. With regard to this clone: Its specificity is unknown.

Regarding treatment: over 15 received Ad26.COV2.S at low or high dose, single or two shots; five or six received placebo; per-sample allocation not given. Samples were taken on day 63 after the first vaccine or placebo injection. Cohort 1b enrolled adults aged 18-55 years in Boston. Sequenced material: peripheral blood, taken in a trial of Ad26.COV2.S vaccine versus placebo. The clonotype originates from a person between 18 and 59 years old who received the Ad26.COV2.S COVID-19 vaccine or a placebo. The rearrangement uses TRBV12-3 or TRBV12-4 and TRBJ2-7; D assignment may be TRBD1 or TRBD2 (5 bases each). The CDR3 DNA is TGTGCCAGCAGTAGGGACCAACCCTACGAGCAGTACTTC. Residues: CASSRDQPYEQYF.